This passage covers 10 T cell receptor beta chains from one sample sequenced in a study of monozygotic twins with inflammatory bowel disease. TCRdb reanalyzed the 5' RACE reads, giving one entry per CDR3 protein sequence and no DNA. The sample spans about 160,000 distinct CDR3 sequences; the ten largest clones claim under 3.5%. Sequencing was performed on blood. The receptor source for this set is a human donor with ulcerative colitis or Crohn's disease, or a healthy co-twin of an affected twin (not recorded which).

The chain combines TRBV28 with TRBJ1-6; TCRdb gives TRBD1 as the D gene, but with no DNA this cannot be confirmed. CDR1 is MDHEN, CDR2 SYDVKM, per germline. The CDR3 length is 13 residues. The CDR3 is CASTIQGASPLHF.

The chain uses TRBV4-3 and TRBJ2-2. The CDR3 is 16 residues long. Looked up from germline, CDR1 is LGHNA and CDR2 is YSLEER. CDR3 in amino acids: CASSPLGVRDTGELFF.

This chain links TRBV5-1 with TRBJ2-1; TCRdb gives TRBD2 as the D gene, but with no DNA this cannot be confirmed. CDR3 length equals 17 residues. Germline-derived CDR1 and CDR2 are SGHRS and YFSETQ. The chain's CDR3 is CASSLGPPGLATNEQFF. Based on the CDR3 plus reference TRBV5-1 and TRBJ2-1, the full variable domain is KAGVTQTPRYLIKTRGQQVTLSCSPISGHRSVSWYQQTPGQGLQFLFEYFSETQRNKGNFPGRFSGRQFSNSRSEMNVSTLELGDSALYLCASSLGPPGLATNEQFFGPGTRLTVL.

This rearrangement joins TRBV12-5 to TRBJ1-5; checking the TCRdb D call of TRBD1 is not possible without DNA. The germline CDR1 and CDR2 sequences are LGHNT and FRNRAP. The CDR3 covers 13 residues. The CDR3 spells CASPQGDGQPQHF.

The V gene is TRBV6-5, the J gene TRBJ1-1. The CDR3 has 13 residues. Germline values: CDR1 MNHEY, CDR2 SVGAGI. The CDR3 protein is CASSYALGTEAFF.

This chain's CDR3 is CASSLTGTRTGTQYF. This chain uses TRBV7-3 with TRBJ2-3; TCRdb's D gene call, TRBD2, goes unchecked for lack of DNA. The CDR3 has 15 residues. Germline V gene sequence: CDR1 SGHTA, CDR2 FQGTGA.

The chain recombines TRBV7-7 with TRBJ2-3. The germline V gene encodes CDR1 SSHAT and CDR2 FNYEAQ (reference sequence). This CDR3 has 13 amino acids. The CDR3 sequence is CASSLAPPDTQYF. Complete variable domain (other parts from reference TRBV7-7 and TRBJ2-3): GAGVSQSPRYKVTKRGQDVTLRCDPISSHATLYWYQQALGQGPEFLTYFNYEAQPDKSGLPSDRFSAERPEGSISTLTIQRTEQRDSAMYRCASSLAPPDTQYFGPGTRLTVL.

The V gene is TRBV6-2 or TRBV6-3, the J gene TRBJ1-1; TCRdb designates TRBD1, a call that cannot be tested without DNA. Germline loops: CDR1 MNHEY, CDR2 SVGEGT. CDR3 length: 14 residues. CDR3 residues: CASIKTGLWAEAFF.

The chain links TRBV20-1 to TRBJ2-2; the D gene TCRdb calls, TRBD1, cannot be checked with no DNA. Germline loops: CDR1 DFQATT, CDR2 SNEGSKA (reference sequence). CDR3 length equals 15 residues. This CDR3 is CSARGTGWNTGELFF.

The chain is built from TRBV5-5 and TRBJ2-5; TCRdb lists TRBD2, though no DNA is available to test this call. The CDR3 contains 12 residues. The germline V gene encodes CDR1 SGHKS and CDR2 YYEKEE (reference sequence). CDR3 sequence: CASSPPRETQYF.